This T cell receptor (beta chain) was identified in a study of brain metastases from non-small cell lung cancer. Study outcomes and limitations: Fewer infiltrating T cells were found in brain metastases than primaries. Metastases had sparse T cells but largely shared repertoires with primaries. Compared with their matched primary tumors, about 64% of brain metastases showed expanded T-cell clones.

A word on this clone: What it binds is not known.

The data were produced by immunoSEQ multiplex PCR, yet TCRdb's version contains in-frame clones alone and is incomplete. This table has more than 7,500 clones, around four fifths appearing once. The V and J ends lost 3 bases and 0 bases respectively, with 9 bases between them. Per the germline V gene, CDR1 is LGHDT and CDR2 is YNNKEL (reference sequence). CDR3 length equals 14 residues. Sample: primary lung tumor tissue. The J gene is TRBJ2-7, the V gene TRBV3-1 (or the pseudogene TRBV3-2); D unresolved. The receptor's source is a donor over 35 with non-small cell lung cancer. CDR3: CASSHLGFSYEQYF. CDR3 nucleotide sequence: TGTGCCAGCAGCCATTTAGGTTTCTCCTACGAGCAGTACTTC.